The 10 T cell receptor beta chains below come from one sample, sequenced in a study of cytomegalovirus exposure and HLA in healthy donors. Use of 60 Vbeta and 13 Jbeta primers characterized the PCR. Method: immunoSEQ multiplex PCR; TCRdb's copy keeps in-frame clones and lacks some. The table shows more than 150,000 clones, with approximately 83% occurring only once. Sequencing used PBMCs. The receptors were gathered from a woman between 18 and 30 years old in good health and CMV-seronegative.

The chain combines TRBV11-2 with TRBJ2-7, with 12 bases identical to TRBD1. This CDR3 comprises 15 residues. V trimming: 5 bases; J trimming: 7 bases; junction bases outside the gene matches: 9. Looked up from germline, CDR1 is SGHAT and CDR2 is FQNNGV. The DNA for the CDR3 is TGTGCCAGCAGCCACCCGGGACAGGGGGCGATTGAGCAGTACTTC. Its protein product is CASSHPGQGAIEQYF.

This chain connects TRBV6-1 to TRBJ1-3; 8 bases fit TRBD1. With V trimmed by 4 bases and J by 4 bases, 6 bases remained unmatched. CDR1 is MNHNS and CDR2 is SASEGT in the germline V gene. The CDR3 contains 15 residues. Here the CDR3 reads CASSGTGPFGNTIYF. The CDR3, as DNA: TGTGCCAGCAGTGGGACAGGGCCTTTCGGAAACACCATATATTTT.

J is TRBJ2-7 and V is TRBV27, with 8 bases that match TRBD1. Germline trimming cut 5 bases from V and 7 bases from J; bases unmatched to any gene: 13. Germline V gives CDR1 MNHEY, CDR2 SMNVEV (reference sequence). CDR3 length: 15 amino acids. Here the CDR3 reads CASSPGTGGLWEQYF. The CDR3 coding sequence is TGTGCCAGCAGTCCAGGGACAGGCGGCCTATGGGAGCAGTACTTC.

This chain uses TRBV29-1 with TRBJ2-7, with a weak D call TRBD1 (5 bases). Germline V gives CDR1 SQVTM, CDR2 ANQGSEA. Between the trimmed V and J ends, which lost 0 bases and 11 bases, there was a span of 14 bases. The CDR3 spans 12 residues. The CDR3 loop reads CSVEDYQGVKYF. The CDR3 DNA sequence: TGCAGCGTTGAAGATTACCAGGGTGTGAAGTACTTC.

The rearrangement joins TRBV6-5 to TRBJ2-1, with D possibly matching TRBD1 (6 bases). The CDR3 extends over 14 amino acids. The V end was cut by 7 bases, the J end by 5 bases, with 15 bases between. Germline V gene sequence: CDR1 MNHEY, CDR2 SVGAGI. Here the CDR3 reads CASTLGRGHNEQFF. As DNA, the CDR3 is TGTGCCAGCACCCTAGGCAGGGGTCACAATGAGCAGTTCTTC.

The J gene is TRBJ2-7, the V gene TRBV21-1; no DNA check was done on the table's D call, TRBD1. TRBV21-1 represents a pseudogene. This CDR3 region has 14 residues. CDR3 in amino acids: CASIWTGGYREQYF. CDR3 nucleotide sequence: TGTGCCAGCATCTGGACAGGGGGCTATCGTGAGCAGTACTTC.

CDR3 DNA: TGCAGCGTTGCACAGGGCCCAACTCCCCCCTACGAGCAGTACTTC. This sequence encodes CSVAQGPTPPYEQYF. V usage is TRBV29-1 and J usage is TRBJ2-7, with a possible D match to TRBD1 (6 bases). The CDR3 length is 15 residues. Trimming left V 4 bases short and J 2 bases short, with 18 bases between. Germline CDR1 reads SQVTM; CDR2 reads ANQGSEA.

CDR3 sequence: CASRADYTEAFF. CDR3 in DNA: TGTGCCAGCAGGGCAGACTACACTGAAGCTTTCTTT. The chain uses TRBV6-1 and TRBJ1-1; unclear D gene. CDR3 length equals 12 residues. V lost 6 bases, J lost 3 bases, and 8 bases lay in between. CDR1 and CDR2 from the germline V gene are MNHNS and SASEGT.

The chain joins TRBV10-3 to TRBJ2-1; 12 bases map to TRBD2. Germline lookup yields CDR1 ENHRY and CDR2 SYGVKD. This CDR3 is 15 amino acids long. The V segment lost 7 bases and the J segment 4 bases; nucleotides outside the gene matches: 5. Written as DNA, the CDR3 is TGTGCCATCACTGCGACTAGCGGGGGTTACAATGAGCAGTTCTTC. Translation gives CAITATSGGYNEQFF.

The chain links TRBV4-1 to TRBJ1-5, with D perhaps TRBD1 (6 bases). V was trimmed by 0 bases and J by 2 bases, leaving 14 bases between them. Germline loops: CDR1 MGHRA, CDR2 YSYEKL. The CDR3 totals 17 residues. CDR3 nucleotide sequence: TGCGCCAGCAGCCAAGATTGGAAGGGGGGGGGCAATCAGCCCCAGCATTTT. Translated, it gives CASSQDWKGGGNQPQHF.